Described below is a single TCR beta chain sequence and its context. The sample originates from a study of cytomegalovirus exposure and HLA in healthy donors. The PCR employed 60 Vbeta primers together with 13 Jbeta primers. The assay was immunoSEQ multiplex PCR, and TCRdb's table has in-frame clones only and misses some. The sample contains approximately 120,000 clones, 76% of which appear only once. Trimming stripped 6 bases from V and 0 bases from J, with 15 bases between. CDR3 length: 16 amino acids. Germline-derived CDR1 and CDR2 are SNHLY and FYNNEI. The clonotype was recovered from a woman aged 45-60 years in good health and CMV-seropositive. The chain recombines TRBV2 with TRBJ1-3, with D perhaps TRBD1 (5 bases). Sequencing was done on a sample of PBMCs. CDR3 sequence (DNA): TGTGCCAGCAGCCCGCGCGGGGCTCCCTCTGGAAACACCATATATTTT. This encodes CASSPRGAPSGNTIYF.